This T cell receptor beta chain was identified during a study of identical twins. Whole-study results and caveats: With monozygotic twins, out-of-frame TCR alpha sharing exceeded what models estimated. Sharing of beta out-of-frame sequences by twins showed a weaker excess. Instead of following the same donors, the conclusions were based on cross-sectional statistical analysis.

A single record per CDR3 protein comes from TCRdb applying MiXCR to the 5' RACE reads. Seen here are a few hundred thousand distinct CDR3 sequences, around 8.8% observed once, and the top ten hold 2% to 2.5%. In its sample, this clonotype was seen many times. Its antigen is currently unknown. Healthy Caucasian donors formed the entire cohort. This sample was shared with a second study, whose subject was yellow fever vaccine responses in identical twins.

Sequenced input: memory (CD45RO+) T cells sorted from blood. The TCR sequence derives from a woman between 18 and 30 years old in good health.

The CDR3 loop is CASRRAGPPANTGELFF. In nucleotides, the CDR3 is TGCGCCAGCCGTCGGGCAGGTCCGCCAGCGAACACCGGGGAGCTGTTTTTT. The chain uses TRBV5-1 and TRBJ2-2; D is undetermined. The CDR3 covers 17 residues. The germline V and J ends were trimmed by 7 bases and 0 bases, with 19 bases remaining between them. The V gene's germline CDR1 is SGHRS and CDR2 YFSETQ. Full variable domain (rest looked up from reference TRBV5-1 and TRBJ2-2): KAGVTQTPRYLIKTRGQQVTLSCSPISGHRSVSWYQQTPGQGLQFLFEYFSETQRNKGNFPGRFSGRQFSNSRSEMNVSTLELGDSALYLCASRRAGPPANTGELFFGEGSRLTVL.